The entry below gives a single T cell receptor (beta chain) sequence along with its context. The junction departs from germline at one end; a sequencing error may be responsible. These data are taken from a study of blood T cells in healthy people across ages. Primed by a sample-barcoded 5' primer and a J-beta primer mix, a second PCR proceeded for about 6 to 12 cycles. One entry per CDR3 protein results from TCRdb running MiXCR on the 5' RACE reads. The sample comprises under 1,100,000 distinct CDR3 sequences, about 23% of which are singletons, and 0.65% to 0.75% rests with the top ten. Germline-derived CDR1 and CDR2 are SGHRS and YFSETQ. CDR3 length: 18 amino acids. The same sample was also used in a study of T cells of mothers and their children. That paper adds: A few healthy Caucasian mothers, along with their six children, were the donors.

V and J are TRBV5-1 and TRBJ2-1; 11 nucleotides agree with TRBD2. What was sequenced was blood. The TCR was taken from a girl aged 2 to 10 in good health. The CDR3 DNA reads as TGCGCCAGCAGCTCGGAACCCCCAACTAGCGGGAGTGGTAATGAGAAGTCCTTC. This translates into CASSSEPPTSGSGNEKSF. Looking up the rest from reference TRBV5-1 and TRBJ2-1 gives the full variable domain: KAGVTQTPRYLIKTRGQQVTLSCSPISGHRSVSWYQQTPGQGLQFLFEYFSETQRNKGNFPGRFSGRQFSNSRSEMNVSTLELGDSALYLCASSSEPPTSGSGNEKSFGPGTRLTVL.